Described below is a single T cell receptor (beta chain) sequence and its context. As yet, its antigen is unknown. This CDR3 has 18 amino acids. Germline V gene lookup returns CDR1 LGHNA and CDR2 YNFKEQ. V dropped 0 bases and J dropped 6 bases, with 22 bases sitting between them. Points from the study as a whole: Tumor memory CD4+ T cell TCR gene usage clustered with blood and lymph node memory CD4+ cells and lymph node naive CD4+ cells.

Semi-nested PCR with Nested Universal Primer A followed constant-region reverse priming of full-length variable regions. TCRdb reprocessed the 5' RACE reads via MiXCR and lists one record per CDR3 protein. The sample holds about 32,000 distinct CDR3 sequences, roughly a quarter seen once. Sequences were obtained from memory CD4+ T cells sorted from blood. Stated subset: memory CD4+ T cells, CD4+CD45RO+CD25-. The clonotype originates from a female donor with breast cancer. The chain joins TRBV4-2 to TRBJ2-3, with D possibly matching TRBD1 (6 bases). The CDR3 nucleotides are TGTGCCAGCAGCCAAGATATGCCGAATCCCCCAAGGGGGGATACGCAGTATTTT. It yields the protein CASSQDMPNPPRGDTQYF.